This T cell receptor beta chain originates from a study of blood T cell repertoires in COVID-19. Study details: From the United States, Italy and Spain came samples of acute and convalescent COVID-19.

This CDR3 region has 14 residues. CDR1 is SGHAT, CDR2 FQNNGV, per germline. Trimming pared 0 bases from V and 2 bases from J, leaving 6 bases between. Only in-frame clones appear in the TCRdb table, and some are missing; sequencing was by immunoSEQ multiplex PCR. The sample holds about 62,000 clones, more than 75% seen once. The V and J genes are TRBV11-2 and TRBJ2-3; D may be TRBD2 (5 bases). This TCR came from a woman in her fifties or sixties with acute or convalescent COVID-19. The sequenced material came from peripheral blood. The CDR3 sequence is CASSLEEATDTQYF. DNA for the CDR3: TGTGCCAGCAGCTTAGAGGAGGCCACAGATACGCAGTATTTT.